This T cell receptor beta chain was sequenced during a study of spatial heterogeneity in lung cancer. Study in general: The study consistently detected more beta-chain than alpha-chain sequences. Within raw reads, each unique TCR and UMI combination appeared on average more than ten times.

In its sample, this clonotype is medium-sized. Antigen: not known. In a library made to pick up alpha chains, this beta chain is a stray read with a size that means little. This CDR3 comprises 13 residues. CDR1 and CDR2 (germline): DFQATT, SNEGSKA (reference sequence). V was pared by 1 base and J by 4 bases, with 0 bases of the junction left unmatched. Described time point: sample taken at primary tumor resection. Whole RNA obtained from tumor, nontumor lung or frozen PBMC underwent sequencing without sorting. TCRdb redid the calling of the 5' RACE reads with MiXCR, one entry per CDR3 protein. The repertoire holds about 8,600 distinct CDR3 sequences, about 4.5% seen once, with approximately 30% in the top ten. Findings of the study overall: Among blood samples, ubiquitous expanded tumor TCRs appeared more at resection than at follow-up.

The input for sequencing was PBMCs, taken at surgery. The receptor comes from a male donor with early-stage non-small cell lung cancer. The chain links TRBV20-1 to TRBJ2-7, with TRBD2 matching 11 bases. CDR3 DNA: TGCAGTGCTAGAGGACTAGCGGGGTACGAGCAGTACTTC. Protein product: CSARGLAGYEQYF.